The clone carrying this TCR beta chain was found a few times. Antigen specificity is unknown. V dropped 6 bases and J dropped 0 bases, with 18 bases sitting between them. Germline V gene lookup returns CDR1 DFQATT and CDR2 SNEGSKA (reference sequence). The length of the CDR3 is 16 residues. The data derive from a study of CD8 T cells in ankylosing spondylitis. Findings and limits, study-wide: What seemed typical of ankylosing spondylitis blood was a TCR beta motif built from several highly homologous variants. Reported data indicate significant enrichment of disease-linked clones within matched ankylosing spondylitis synovial fluid. With a CD8+ phenotype, disease-linked clones were relatively rare in peripheral blood.

Libraries of TCR beta came from quantitative 5'-RACE with molecular barcodes. TCRdb re-derived calls from the 5' RACE reads in MiXCR, one entry per CDR3 protein. The sample holds roughly 38,000 distinct CDR3 sequences, about 9.3% seen once. V is TRBV20-1 and J is TRBJ1-5; possibly TRBD1 for D (6 bases). The receptor was derived from a male donor with ankylosing spondylitis or in good health (not recorded which). The sequencing sample was made of blood, either unsorted or a sorted T cell fraction (not recorded which). The CDR3 DNA sequence: TGCAGTGCGCAGCCCGGACAGCCATATAGCAATCAGCCCCAGCATTTT. Translation gives CSAQPGQPYSNQPQHF.